The 32 T cell receptor beta chains in this list originate from one sample, sequenced in a study of vaccination effects on CD4 cells after COVID-19. Sequencing was preceded by expansion of antigen-specific CD4+ T cells with viral peptide pools in the ViraFEST assay. An approximately ten-day culture period preceded the isolation of CD4+ T cells. SARS-CoV-2 infected the person between March and December 2020, as confirmed by PCR. It was two doses of either the BNT162b2 or mRNA-1273 vaccine that participants received. These receptors have no known antigen. The assay was immunoSEQ multiplex PCR, and TCRdb's table has in-frame clones only and misses some. The sample records approximately 15,000 clones, around 80% being singletons. The specimen comprised CD4+ T cells from PBMCs cultured with SARS-CoV-2 spike peptides, sampled after COVID-19 vaccination. These receptors were taken from a human donor who had a prior SARS-CoV-2 infection.

The chain has TRBV7-2 and TRBJ1-1, with unresolved D. With 8 bases removed from V and 7 bases from J, the gap between germline ends came to 11 bases. The CDR3 runs 11 residues. Germline V gene sequence: CDR1 SGHTA, CDR2 FQGNSA. Written as DNA, the CDR3 is TGTGCCAGCTCCGGTTCTGTTGAAGCTTTCTTT. This translates into CASSGSVEAFF.

V gene TRBV18 combines with J gene TRBJ2-7; D possibly uses TRBD1 or TRBD2 (6 bases each). Trimming removed 0 bases from V and 3 bases from J, with 12 bases in between. CDR3 length: 15 residues. Germline V gives CDR1 KGHSH, CDR2 LQKENI. DNA for the CDR3: TGTGCCAGCTCACCACCGGCCGGGGGCGGCTACGAGCAGTACTTC. This gives the protein CASSPPAGGGYEQYF.

The rearrangement uses TRBV20-1 and TRBJ1-2; D uncertain. Germline-derived CDR1 and CDR2 are DFQATT and SNEGSKA (reference sequence). CDR3 length: 11 amino acids. Trimming removed 6 bases from V and 4 bases from J, with 9 bases in between. As DNA, the CDR3 is TGCAGTGCCCAAAGTGCCTATGGCTACACCTTC. Its protein product is CSAQSAYGYTF.

This chain connects TRBV10-3 to TRBJ2-5, with D unresolved. The CDR3 has 15 amino acids. Deletions cut 1 base from V and 2 bases from J, with 11 bases between. Germline V CDR1 and CDR2: ENHRY, SYGVKD. The DNA for the CDR3 is TGTGCCATCAGTGAGTTACCCACCCGACAAGAGACCCAGTACTTC. Its protein is CAISELPTRQETQYF.

This chain connects TRBV6-5 to TRBJ1-6; 9 bases match TRBD1. J lost 9 bases, V lost 0 bases, and 6 bases had no gene match. From germline, CDR1 is MNHEY and CDR2 SVGAGI. This CDR3 has 16 residues. CDR3 nucleotides: TGTGCCAGCAGTTACTCTAGGACAGGGGTTGTTTCACCCCTCCACTTT. This translates into CASSYSRTGVVSPLHF.

The chain carries TRBV2 and TRBJ1-1; D unresolved. Trimming shortened V by 6 bases and J by 1 base, and 12 bases separated the two germline ends. The CDR3 length is 14 residues. The germline gives CDR1 SNHLY, CDR2 FYNNEI. The CDR3 loop reads CASRELLQNTEAFF. DNA for the CDR3: TGTGCCAGCAGGGAACTACTTCAGAACACTGAAGCTTTCTTT.

The chain employs TRBV28 and TRBJ2-7, with a weak D call TRBD1 (6 bases). The CDR3 loop spans 15 amino acids. Deletions cut 2 bases from V and 3 bases from J, with 14 bases between. Germline CDR1 MDHEN, CDR2 SYDVKM. CDR3 residues: CASSLGGRGYYEQYF. CDR3 nucleotides: TGTGCCAGCAGTTTAGGTGGCAGGGGATACTACGAGCAGTACTTC.

This clone was picked up a small number of times. The chain employs TRBV19 and TRBJ1-1; unclear D gene. The CDR3 has 13 residues. Germline V gene data show CDR1 as LNHDA and CDR2 as SQIVND (reference sequence). V gave up 6 bases and J gave up 1 base, with 9 bases separating them. In nucleotides, the CDR3 is TGTGCCAGTAGCGTACAGAGGAACACTGAAGCTTTCTTT. Amino acid sequence: CASSVQRNTEAFF.

The V and J genes are TRBV19 and TRBJ1-2, with 7 bases that match TRBD1. Unmatched junction bases numbered 5, after V lost 6 bases and J lost 1 base. The CDR3 covers 14 residues. The germline V gene encodes CDR1 LNHDA and CDR2 SQIVND (reference sequence). CDR3 residues: CASRADRDNYGYTF. The CDR3, as DNA: TGTGCCAGTAGAGCCGACAGGGATAACTATGGCTACACCTTC.

This clone was found a few times. The CDR3 is CASSYRVGTEAFF. DNA for the CDR3: TGTGCCAGCAGTTACAGGGTGGGCACTGAAGCTTTCTTT. V usage is TRBV27 and J usage is TRBJ1-1; possible D gene TRBD1, 6 bases. Trimming left V 4 bases short and J 4 bases short, with 10 bases between. The CDR3 has 13 amino acids. The germline gives CDR1 MNHEY, CDR2 SMNVEV (reference sequence).

V gene TRBV19 combines with J gene TRBJ2-5, with a possible D match to TRBD2 (6 bases). CDR3 length: 14 amino acids. Trimming removed 0 bases at V and 7 bases at J, with 12 bases between. The germline V gene encodes CDR1 LNHDA and CDR2 SQIVND (reference sequence). CDR3 sequence: CASSIDRVSGTQYF. The CDR3 coding sequence is TGTGCCAGTAGTATAGATCGAGTTAGCGGGACCCAGTACTTC.

This chain connects TRBV11-2 to TRBJ2-2; 8 bases align to TRBD2. The junction had 9 bases not matched to a gene; V was cut back by 5 bases and J by 7 bases. Germline CDR1 SGHAT, CDR2 FQNNGV. This CDR3 has 15 residues. CDR3 residues: CASSPISAGVGELFF. The CDR3 DNA follows: TGTGCCAGCAGCCCTATCTCAGCGGGAGTCGGGGAGCTGTTTTTT.

This chain connects TRBV3-1 (or the pseudogene TRBV3-2) to TRBJ2-2; 8 nucleotides match TRBD2. The CDR3 covers 16 residues. Germline lookup yields CDR1 LGHDT and CDR2 YNNKEL (reference sequence). J lost 4 bases, V lost 5 bases, and 9 bases had no gene match. The CDR3 loop is CASSMGPGTSTGELFF. The DNA for the CDR3 is TGTGCCAGCAGCATGGGGCCCGGGACTAGCACCGGGGAGCTGTTTTTT.

The chain uses TRBV9 and TRBJ1-5, with 9 positions matching TRBD1. Trimming at V came to 3 bases and at J to 7 bases, leaving 8 bases not matched to a gene. Germline CDR1 SGDLS, CDR2 YYNGEE. The CDR3 extends over 15 amino acids. CDR3 coding DNA: TGTGCCAGCAGCGGTGGACAGGGGCCCTCACAGCCCCAGCATTTT. The encoded protein is CASSGGQGPSQPQHF. The full variable domain, its missing parts supplied by reference TRBV9 and TRBJ1-5, is DSGVTQTPKHLITATGQRVTLRCSPRSGDLSVYWYQQSLDQGLQFLIQYYNGEERAKGNILERFSAQQFPDLHSELNLSSLELGDSALYFCASSGGQGPSQPQHFGDGTRLSIL.

The genes are TRBV7-9 and TRBJ1-1; D unresolved. Germline V gene sequence: CDR1 SEHNR, CDR2 FQNEAQ (reference sequence). The CDR3 is 17 amino acids. Trimming removed 5 bases at V and 0 bases at J, with 19 bases between. DNA for the CDR3: TGTGCCAGCAGCCCTGAATTAACAGTCTCCTTGAACACTGAAGCTTTCTTT. Protein product: CASSPELTVSLNTEAFF.

J is TRBJ2-1 and V is TRBV11-2, with 15 bases lining up with TRBD2. The V and J ends lost 6 bases and 4 bases, in that order; junction bases with no gene match: 4. The CDR3 extends over 16 amino acids. Germline-derived CDR1 and CDR2 are SGHAT and FQNNGV. For the CDR3, the DNA is TGTGCCAGCAGAACCGGGACTAGCGGGGGGTACAATGAGCAGTTCTTC. Translating it yields CASRTGTSGGYNEQFF.

This chain uses TRBV5-1 with TRBJ2-7; 11 positions agree with TRBD2. This CDR3 has 16 residues. Germline CDR1 reads SGHRS; CDR2 reads YFSETQ. Trimming at V came to 1 base and at J to 0 bases, leaving 3 bases not matched to a gene. The CDR3 DNA reads TGCGCCAGCAGCTTGTATACTAGCGGGAGCTCCTACGAGCAGTACTTC. The encoded protein is CASSLYTSGSSYEQYF.

Here the CDR3 reads CASSRDRGSYTF. The CDR3 region has the DNA TGTGCCAGCAGCAGGGACAGGGGTAGCTACACCTTC. V is TRBV5-6 and J is TRBJ1-2; 10 positions match TRBD1. Germline assignment: CDR1 SGHDT and CDR2 YYEEEE. CDR3 size: 12 residues. Unmatched junction bases numbered 3, after V lost 4 bases and J lost 9 bases.

The chain carries TRBV10-3 and TRBJ2-3, with a weak D call TRBD1 (5 bases). The V gene's germline CDR1 is ENHRY and CDR2 SYGVKD. There are 14 residues in the CDR3. With 10 bases removed from V and 1 base from J, the gap between germline ends came to 15 bases. The CDR3: CATRTPPGTDTQYF. CDR3 DNA: TGTGCCACCAGGACACCACCCGGCACAGATACGCAGTATTTT.

The rearrangement links TRBV19 to TRBJ1-2; TRBD1 aligns across 11 bases. The V segment lost 3 bases and the J segment 8 bases; nucleotides outside the gene matches: 11. This CDR3 is built from 16 residues. The germline V gene has CDR1 LNHDA and CDR2 SQIVND (reference sequence). The chain's CDR3 is CASSIGWTGGLRGYTF. CDR3 nucleotides: TGTGCCAGTAGTATTGGATGGACAGGGGGCTTAAGGGGCTACACCTTC.

This chain connects TRBV7-6 to TRBJ2-5; 8 bases are a match to TRBD2. This CDR3 is 15 amino acids long. Germline V gives CDR1 SGHVS, CDR2 FNYEAQ. The J segment lost 3 bases and the V segment lost 2 bases, leaving 5 bases of the junction unmatched. CDR3: CASSLNLAGEETQYF. DNA for the CDR3: TGTGCCAGCAGCTTAAACCTAGCGGGCGAAGAGACCCAGTACTTC.

This chain connects TRBV7-9 to TRBJ2-5; D is ambiguous. V lost 3 bases, J lost 4 bases, and 6 bases lay in between. There are 12 residues in the CDR3. Germline V gives CDR1 SEHNR, CDR2 FQNEAQ (reference sequence). Written as DNA, the CDR3 is TGTGCCAGCAGCTTTTCGACAGAGACCCAGTACTTC. Residues: CASSFSTETQYF.

This rearrangement joins TRBV3-1 (or the pseudogene TRBV3-2) to TRBJ2-5, with D perhaps matching TRBD2 (5 bases). This CDR3 spans 14 amino acids. Germline values: CDR1 LGHDT, CDR2 YNNKEL (reference sequence). The V and J ends lost 1 base and 5 bases respectively, with 11 bases between them. The DNA of the CDR3 is TGTGCCAGCAGCCAAGGCTATAGGGAGGAGACCCAGTACTTC. Amino acid sequence: CASSQGYREETQYF.

The V call is TRBV3-1 (or the pseudogene TRBV3-2), the J call TRBJ2-7; D is possibly TRBD2 (5 bases). The germline CDR1 and CDR2 sequences are LGHDT and YNNKEL (reference sequence). V dropped 1 base and J dropped 2 bases, with 12 bases sitting between them. CDR3 length: 15 residues. The CDR3 here is CASSQGTAKTYEQYF. The CDR3 DNA reads TGTGCCAGCAGCCAAGGGACTGCGAAAACCTACGAGCAGTACTTC.

The chain uses TRBV6-5 and TRBJ2-7, with D unresolved. V was trimmed by 2 bases and J by 0 bases, leaving 14 bases between them. The CDR3 extends over 16 amino acids. CDR1 MNHEY and CDR2 SVGAGI come from the germline V gene. CDR3 nucleotides: TGTGCCAGCAGTTACCGACAATCGGAGTTCTCCTACGAGCAGTACTTC. Its protein is CASSYRQSEFSYEQYF.

The chain has TRBV24-1 and TRBJ2-5; D is unclear. Germline CDR1 and CDR2: KGHDR and SFDVKD. V was trimmed by 1 base and J by 5 bases, leaving 1 base between them. The CDR3 has 11 residues. The CDR3 here is CATSDFETQYF. The CDR3 nucleotides are TGTGCCACCAGTGATTTTGAGACCCAGTACTTC.

The chain joins TRBV2 to TRBJ2-1; D is unclear. CDR1 is SNHLY and CDR2 is FYNNEI in the germline V gene. Trimming pared 3 bases from V and 4 bases from J, leaving 1 base between. The CDR3 spans 11 residues. In nucleotides, the CDR3 is TGTGCCAGCAGTGAGTACAATGAGCAGTTCTTC. Translated, it gives CASSEYNEQFF.

This clone was seen just once. The chain carries TRBV2 and TRBJ1-1, with D possibly matching TRBD1 (6 bases). From germline, CDR1 is SNHLY and CDR2 FYNNEI. CDR3 size: 13 residues. Trimming removed 6 bases at V and 4 bases at J, with 12 bases between. In nucleotides, the CDR3 is TGTGCCAGCAGCAGGGGTTGGGGCACTGAAGCTTTCTTT. The encoded protein is CASSRGWGTEAFF.

This sequence joins TRBV25-1 and TRBJ1-2; 10 bases match TRBD1. Trimming at V came to 3 bases and at J to 6 bases, leaving 7 bases not matched to a gene. The germline CDR1 and CDR2 sequences are MGHDK and SYGVNS. This CDR3 has 15 amino acids. The CDR3 region has the DNA TGTGCCAGCAGTGACCCCGGGACAGGGGTTCATGGCTACACCTTC. It encodes CASSDPGTGVHGYTF.

The chain links TRBV5-1 to TRBJ2-5, with a weak D call TRBD2 (5 bases). This CDR3 is 15 amino acids long. V was clipped by 3 bases and J by 3 bases, with 15 bases between them. Germline assignment: CDR1 SGHRS and CDR2 YFSETQ. The CDR3 loop is CASSSRGGSEETQYF. Written as DNA, the CDR3 is TGCGCCAGCAGCTCCCGGGGTGGGAGCGAAGAGACCCAGTACTTC.

To note about this clone: The DNA is omitted, as the CDR3 cannot be located on it reliably, and the CDR3 follows TCRdb's listing. This chain uses TRBV21-1 with TRBJ2-7; the table gives TRBD1 as D, unverified against the DNA. TRBV21-1 counts as a pseudogene. The length of the CDR3 is 21 amino acids, counting both ends. The chain's CDR3 is CASSKEGADRGWASGSYEQYF.

This clone was found a few times. This rearrangement joins TRBV5-1 to TRBJ2-3; D possibly corresponds to TRBD2 (5 bases). This CDR3 is 16 amino acids long. Germline assignment: CDR1 SGHRS and CDR2 YFSETQ. Trimming stripped 3 bases from V and 4 bases from J, with 18 bases between. Here the CDR3 reads CASSYEGSHGADTQYF. In DNA, the CDR3 is TGCGCCAGCAGCTATGAGGGCTCCCACGGGGCAGATACGCAGTATTTT.